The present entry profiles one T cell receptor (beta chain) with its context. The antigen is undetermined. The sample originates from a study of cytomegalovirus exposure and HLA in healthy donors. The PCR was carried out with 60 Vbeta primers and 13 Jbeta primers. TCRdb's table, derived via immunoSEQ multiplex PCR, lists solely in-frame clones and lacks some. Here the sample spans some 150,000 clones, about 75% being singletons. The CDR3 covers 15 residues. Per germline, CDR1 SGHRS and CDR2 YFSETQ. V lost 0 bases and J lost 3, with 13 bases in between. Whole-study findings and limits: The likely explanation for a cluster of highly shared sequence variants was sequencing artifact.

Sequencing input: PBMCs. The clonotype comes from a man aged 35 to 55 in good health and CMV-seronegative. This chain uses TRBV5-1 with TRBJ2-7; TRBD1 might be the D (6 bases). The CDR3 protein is CASSLATGGNYEQYF. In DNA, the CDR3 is TGCGCCAGCAGCTTGGCGACAGGAGGAAACTACGAGCAGTACTTC.